These 19 T cell receptor beta chains were sequenced from one sample in a study of siplizumab effects on memory and regulatory T cells. Libraries were prepared by immunoSEQ multiplex PCR; TCRdb keeps only in-frame clonotypes and omits some of them. The table has about 120,000 clones, roughly 94% seen once; the top ten hold roughly 1.5%. The sequenced material came from non-Treg CD4+ T cells sorted from blood. The source of these receptors is a human donor in good health.

As regards this clone: This same CDR3 is encoded by further DNA sequences in the sample. The CDR3: CASSPRNEQFF. The DNA of the CDR3 is TGTGCCAGCTCACCGCGTAATGAGCAGTTCTTC. The J gene is TRBJ2-1, the V gene TRBV18, with D unresolved. The length of the CDR3 is 11 residues. V was shortened by 3 bases and J by 7 bases, with 4 bases between the two germline ends. Per germline, CDR1 KGHSH and CDR2 LQKENI. Full variable domain (missing parts from reference TRBV18 and TRBJ2-1): NAGVMQNPRHLVRRRGQEARLRCSPMKGHSHVYWYRQLPEEGLKFMVYLQKENIIDESGMPKERFSAEFPKEGPSILRIQQVVRGDSAAYFCASSPRNEQFFGPGTRLTVL.

The chain employs TRBV7-8 and TRBJ1-5; D is possibly TRBD1 (5 bases). The CDR3 consists of 17 residues. Germline V gene data show CDR1 as SGHVS and CDR2 as FQNEAQ. The V gene lost 1 base and the J gene lost 0 bases, with 13 bases spanning the gap. CDR3 DNA sequence: TGTGCCAGCAGCTTAGAAGGGACCCTCTATAGCAATCAGCCCCAGCATTTT. This sequence encodes CASSLEGTLYSNQPQHF.

This chain connects TRBV5-1 to TRBJ1-5, with D unclear. The CDR3 has 15 amino acids. Germline assignment: CDR1 SGHRS and CDR2 YFSETQ. Trimming removed 0 bases from V and 2 bases from J, with 9 bases in between. DNA for the CDR3: TGCGCCAGCAGCTTGGGCGGGTCGGGCAATCAGCCCCAGCATTTT. Protein product: CASSLGGSGNQPQHF.

The genes are TRBV6-1 and TRBJ2-2; perhaps TRBD1 as D (6 bases). CDR1 is MNHNS and CDR2 is SASEGT in the germline V gene. The CDR3 is made up of 15 amino acids. V was shortened by 7 bases and J by 6 bases, with 18 bases between the two germline ends. The CDR3 nucleotides are TGTGCCAGCAACAGGGTGTTAGGTGGGGCCGGGGAGCTGTTTTTT. Translation: CASNRVLGGAGELFF.

This chain uses TRBV27 with TRBJ2-1, with 11 positions matching TRBD2. V trimming: 5 bases; J trimming: 2 bases; junction bases outside the gene matches: 8. The CDR3 extends over 17 amino acids. Germline CDR1 reads MNHEY; CDR2 reads SMNVEV (reference sequence). The CDR3 sequence: CASSPYSGGVTYNEQFF. The CDR3 DNA reads TGTGCCAGCAGTCCCTATAGCGGGGGGGTCACCTACAATGAGCAGTTCTTC.

This clone was counted between two and nine times. V is TRBV20-1 and J is TRBJ1-4; D gene unclear. There are 11 residues in the CDR3. CDR1 DFQATT and CDR2 SNEGSKA come from the germline V gene (reference sequence). Trimming removed 3 bases from V and 10 bases from J, with 9 bases in between. In DNA, the CDR3 is TGCAGTGCTAGTCTACTGGGAAAACTGTTTTTT. This sequence encodes CSASLLGKLFF.

This clone was detected only once. V gene TRBV5-4 combines with J gene TRBJ1-4; no definite D call. Per the germline V gene, CDR1 is SGHNT and CDR2 is YYREEE (reference sequence). This CDR3 spans 13 amino acids. V was clipped by 9 bases and J by 6 bases, with 15 bases between them. CDR3 residues: CAMGNGSYEKLFF. The DNA of the CDR3 is TGTGCCATGGGGAACGGATCTTATGAAAAACTGTTTTTT.

The chain combines TRBV12-5 with TRBJ1-1; 9 bases are a match to TRBD1. Germline V gene sequence: CDR1 LGHNT, CDR2 FRNRAP. This CDR3 spans 11 amino acids. With V trimmed by 6 bases and J by 11 bases, 4 bases remained unmatched. The CDR3 region is CASGPDRGAFF. The CDR3 nucleotides read TGTGCTAGTGGGCCTGACAGGGGGGCTTTCTTT.

This clone has only one observation. The V and J genes are TRBV2 and TRBJ2-7; possible D gene TRBD2, 6 bases. Trimming removed 5 bases at V and 3 bases at J, with 8 bases between. Germline V gene data show CDR1 as SNHLY and CDR2 as FYNNEI. The CDR3 has 12 residues. CDR3 sequence reads: CASSQEGYEQYF. CDR3 nucleotide sequence: TGTGCCAGCAGTCAGGAGGGCTACGAGCAGTACTTC.

The rearrangement joins TRBV6-5 to TRBJ2-7; D tentatively reads TRBD1 or TRBD2 (5 bases each). V lost 5 bases to trimming and J lost 2 bases, with 16 bases between them. The CDR3 has 15 residues. Looked up from germline, CDR1 is MNHEY and CDR2 is SVGAGI. The CDR3 sequence: CASSASKGPAYEQYF. The CDR3 nucleotides are TGTGCCAGCAGTGCCTCAAAGGGACCTGCCTACGAGCAGTACTTC.

The V gene is TRBV19, the J gene TRBJ2-6; D might be TRBD1 (5 bases). Germline CDR1 is LNHDA and CDR2 is SQIVND (reference sequence). There are 17 residues in the CDR3. V lost 3 bases to trimming and J lost 0 bases, with 12 bases between them. CDR3 protein: CASSIQGTHSGANVLTF. The CDR3 coding sequence is TGTGCCAGTAGTATTCAGGGAACCCACTCTGGGGCCAACGTCCTGACTTTC.

This clone was picked up one time. V gene TRBV4-1 combines with J gene TRBJ2-2; D is uncertain. This CDR3 contains 13 residues. V shed 6 bases and J shed 3 bases, with 8 bases lying between them. Germline V gene data show CDR1 as MGHRA and CDR2 as YSYEKL. The CDR3 nucleotides read TGCGCCAGCAGTGGCGGCTACACCGGGGAGCTGTTTTTT. Translation gives CASSGGYTGELFF.

The gene calls are TRBV9 and TRBJ2-7, with D possibly being TRBD1 or TRBD2 (5 bases each). The CDR3 consists of 13 residues. Deletions cut 0 bases from V and 5 bases from J, with 9 bases between. Germline V gene lookup returns CDR1 SGDLS and CDR2 YYNGEE. This CDR3 is CASSVGGVHEQYF. CDR3 coding DNA: TGTGCCAGCAGCGTAGGAGGGGTCCACGAGCAGTACTTC.

The chain recombines TRBV21-1 with TRBJ1-2; the table names TRBD1, a call not compared with the DNA. TRBV21-1 is designated a pseudogene. The CDR3 runs 14 residues. CDR3 in DNA: TGTGCCACCTCCCGACACAAGCCTAACTATGGCTACACCTTC. It specifies CATSRHKPNYGYTF.

The gene calls are TRBV19 and TRBJ1-2; tentative D call: TRBD1 (6 bases). V was clipped by 8 bases and J by 9 bases, with 34 bases between them. The CDR3 consists of 18 residues. Germline V gene sequence: CDR1 LNHDA, CDR2 SQIVND (reference sequence). In DNA, the CDR3 is TGTGCCAGTGAAAAAAGACGCCAACTCGGGGGGCATTCAATAAGCTACACCTTC. Amino acid sequence: CASEKRRQLGGHSISYTF. Full variable domain (missing parts from reference TRBV19 and TRBJ1-2): DGGITQSPKYLFRKEGQNVTLSCEQNLNHDAMYWYRQDPGQGLRLIYYSQIVNDFQKGDIAEGYSVSREKKESFPLTVTSAQKNPTAFYLCASEKRRQLGGHSISYTFGSGTRLTVV.

The V and J genes are TRBV6-1 and TRBJ1-1, with 9 positions matching TRBD1. V lost 3 bases and J lost 0; bases outside the gene matches: 5. CDR1 and CDR2 (germline): MNHNS, SASEGT. This CDR3 spans 16 amino acids. The CDR3 DNA is TGTGCCAGCAGTGAGCCGGGACAGGGCGTGAACACTGAAGCTTTCTTT. It yields the protein CASSEPGQGVNTEAFF.

J is TRBJ1-2 and V is TRBV5-8; 8 nucleotides align to TRBD1. The CDR3 contains 14 residues. Germline V CDR1 and CDR2: SGHTS, YDEGEE. The junction had 5 bases not matched to a gene; V was cut back by 3 bases and J by 4 bases. This CDR3 reads CASSSDRDSYGYTF. CDR3 coding DNA: TGTGCCAGCAGCTCGGACAGGGACAGCTATGGCTACACCTTC. Looking up the rest from reference TRBV5-8 and TRBJ1-2 gives the full variable domain: EAGVTQSPTHLIKTRGQQATLRCSPISGHTSVYWYQQALGLGLQFLLWYDEGEERNRGNFPPRFSGRQFPNYSSELNVNALELEDSALYLCASSSDRDSYGYTFGSGTRLTVV.

J is TRBJ2-2 and V is TRBV6-4, with D unclear. CDR3 length: 16 amino acids. The germline CDR1 and CDR2 sequences are MRHNA and SNTAGT. V lost 1 base, J lost 7 bases, and 16 bases lay in between. CDR3 region: CASSDYYSRGNGELFF. For the CDR3, the DNA is TGTGCCAGCAGTGACTACTACAGTCGTGGGAACGGGGAGCTGTTTTTT.

Here the CDR3 reads CASRSFSGNTIYF. In nucleotides, the CDR3 is TGTGCCTCTAGGAGCTTCTCTGGAAACACCATATATTTT. The chain combines TRBV19 with TRBJ1-3, with D hard to call. The CDR3 is 13 amino acids. Trimming removed 11 bases from V and 0 bases from J, with 11 bases in between. The germline V gene encodes CDR1 LNHDA and CDR2 SQIVND (reference sequence).